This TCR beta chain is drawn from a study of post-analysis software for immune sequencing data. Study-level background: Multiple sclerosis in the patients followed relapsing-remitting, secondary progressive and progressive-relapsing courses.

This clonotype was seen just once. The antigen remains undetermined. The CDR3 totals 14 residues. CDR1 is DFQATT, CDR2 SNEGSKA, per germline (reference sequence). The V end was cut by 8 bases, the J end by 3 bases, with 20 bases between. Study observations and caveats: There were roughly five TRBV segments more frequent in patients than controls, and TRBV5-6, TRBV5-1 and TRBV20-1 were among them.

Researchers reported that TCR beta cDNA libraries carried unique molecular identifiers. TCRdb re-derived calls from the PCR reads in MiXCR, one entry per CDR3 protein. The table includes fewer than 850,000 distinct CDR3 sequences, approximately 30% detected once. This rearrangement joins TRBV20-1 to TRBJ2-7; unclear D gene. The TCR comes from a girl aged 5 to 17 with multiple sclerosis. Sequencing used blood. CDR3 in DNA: TGCAGTCAGACTTCCGTTACAGCTAACTACGAGCAGTACTTC. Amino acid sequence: CSQTSVTANYEQYF.